The 23 T cell receptor beta chains below come from one sample, sequenced in a study of cytomegalovirus exposure and HLA in healthy donors. Generated by immunoSEQ multiplex PCR, the TCRdb table keeps only in-frame clones and is missing some. Here the sample spans roughly 170,000 clones, approximately 84% being singletons. Sequencing input: PBMCs. The source of these receptors is a woman aged 18-30 years in good health and CMV-seropositive.

CDR3 nucleotide sequence: TGTGCCAGCAGCCTCAGGCCGACCCAAGAGACCCAGTACTTC. Amino acids: CASSLRPTQETQYF. The chain carries TRBV11-2 and TRBJ2-5, with D unresolved. Germline V lookup: CDR1 SGHAT, CDR2 FQNNGV. V lost 5 bases and J lost 1, with 11 bases in between. The CDR3 is 14 amino acids.

This clone was observed once. The chain joins TRBV19 to TRBJ2-5, with 10 bases that match TRBD1. The CDR3 is 15 amino acids. The J segment lost 5 bases and the V segment lost 5 bases, leaving 8 bases of the junction unmatched. Germline V CDR1 and CDR2: LNHDA, SQIVND (reference sequence). The CDR3 nucleotides read TGTGCCAGTAGTGGGAGACAGGGGGCAAGGGAGACCCAGTACTTC. Encoded protein: CASSGRQGARETQYF.

The chain carries TRBV7-9 and TRBJ1-1, with D perhaps TRBD1 (5 bases). Germline CDR1 is SEHNR and CDR2 is FQNEAQ (reference sequence). The CDR3 totals 14 residues. Trimming stripped 1 base from V and 6 bases from J, with 12 bases between. The CDR3 loop is CASSLEGPGAEAFF. DNA for the CDR3: TGTGCCAGCAGCTTAGAGGGGCCTGGGGCTGAAGCTTTCTTT.

The count of this clone is one. V usage is TRBV19 and J usage is TRBJ2-7, with 8 bases that match TRBD1. V shed 5 bases and J 1 base; nucleotides not matched to a gene: 10. The germline V gene has CDR1 LNHDA and CDR2 SQIVND (reference sequence). This CDR3 has 16 amino acids. CDR3 in DNA: TGTGCCAGTAGTGGGTTCGGGACAGGCCCTTCCTACGAGCAGTACTTC. Its translation: CASSGFGTGPSYEQYF.

The rearrangement links TRBV19 to TRBJ1-5, with 10 bases matching TRBD1. After removal of 4 bases from V and 3 bases from J, the junction contained 6 bases not matched to a gene. Germline loops: CDR1 LNHDA, CDR2 SQIVND (reference sequence). The length of the CDR3 is 16 residues. Written as DNA, the CDR3 is TGTGCCAGTAGTACAGTCGGACAGGGGGACAATCAGCCCCAGCATTTT. Amino acid sequence: CASSTVGQGDNQPQHF.

In DNA, the CDR3 is TGTGCCAGCAGCAAAGTGAAATCCGGGACAGGGGGTCCCTACGAGCAGTACTTC. As protein: CASSKVKSGTGGPYEQYF. The chain links TRBV21-1 to TRBJ2-7; TRBD1, as called in the table, went unchecked against the DNA. TRBV21-1 is deemed a pseudogene. The CDR3 is 18 residues long.

The chain joins TRBV4-2 to TRBJ2-4, with a tentative D call TRBD1 (5 bases). The CDR3 contains 12 residues. CDR1 and CDR2 (germline): LGHNA, YNFKEQ. V was pared by 0 bases and J by 12 bases, with 9 bases between. Here the CDR3 DNA reads TGTGCCAGCAGCCAAGATTTCAGGGATCAGTACTTC. The encoded protein is CASSQDFRDQYF.

The chain employs TRBV6-1 and TRBJ1-5, with TRBD1 as a possible D gene (5 bases). This CDR3 spans 16 amino acids. The V end was cut by 2 bases, the J end by 3 bases, with 14 bases between. The germline gives CDR1 MNHNS, CDR2 SASEGT. CDR3 amino acids: CASSERGRQSNQPQHF. DNA for the CDR3: TGTGCCAGCAGTGAACGGGGGAGGCAGTCCAATCAGCCCCAGCATTTT.

The chain joins TRBV6-6 to TRBJ1-6, with D perhaps matching TRBD1 (6 bases). This CDR3 contains 14 residues. The germline CDR1 and CDR2 sequences are MNHNY and SVGAGI (reference sequence). V was shortened by 6 bases and J by 6 bases, with 12 bases between the two germline ends. As DNA, the CDR3 is TGTGCCAGCAGCCACCCACAGGGTAATTCACCCCTCCACTTT. It encodes CASSHPQGNSPLHF.

This chain uses TRBV10-2 with TRBJ1-2; 9 nucleotides match TRBD1. The CDR3 loop spans 13 amino acids. Looked up from germline, CDR1 is WSHSY and CDR2 is SAAADI. V lost 8 bases to trimming and J lost 0 bases; unmatched junction nucleotides: 1. The CDR3 protein is CASGTGSNYGYTF. For the CDR3, the DNA is TGCGCCAGCGGGACAGGGTCTAACTATGGCTACACCTTC.

This chain links TRBV5-4 with TRBJ1-4; D possibly corresponds to TRBD1 (5 bases). This CDR3 spans 17 amino acids. Germline-derived CDR1 and CDR2 are SGHNT and YYREEE (reference sequence). The V end lost 0 bases, the J end lost 0 bases, and 12 bases lay between the germline ends. In DNA form, the CDR3 reads TGTGCCAGCAGCTTGGGTAGGGGTAGGGCAACTAATGAAAAACTGTTTTTT. This gives the protein CASSLGRGRATNEKLFF.

The V and J genes are TRBV9 and TRBJ2-7, with D possibly TRBD1 on 5 matching bases. The CDR3 sequence is 13 residues long. Trimming removed 3 bases at V and 3 bases at J, with 10 bases between. Germline CDR1 reads SGDLS; CDR2 reads YYNGEE. For the CDR3, the DNA is TGTGCCAGCAGCGACGGCGGACACTACGAGCAGTACTTC. This gives the protein CASSDGGHYEQYF.

The CDR3 DNA reads as TGCGCCAGCAGCTTACAGGGACCCGACACCGGGGAGCTGTTTTTT. Translation: CASSLQGPDTGELFF. The chain employs TRBV5-1 and TRBJ2-2; D is perhaps TRBD1 (6 bases). Trimming stripped 2 bases from V and 3 bases from J, with 11 bases between. CDR1 and CDR2 from the germline V gene are SGHRS and YFSETQ. The CDR3 is 15 residues long.

The rearrangement uses TRBV10-2 and TRBJ1-2, with 10 bases fitting TRBD1. Germline CDR1 WSHSY, CDR2 SAAADI. The CDR3 contains 14 residues. With V trimmed by 6 bases and J by 4 bases, 5 bases remained unmatched. CDR3 protein: CASRPGQGGYGYTF. The DNA for the CDR3 is TGCGCCAGCAGACCCGGACAGGGGGGCTATGGCTACACCTTC.

This clone came up a few times. The rearrangement uses TRBV18 and TRBJ1-2; the D is unclear. The V gene's germline CDR1 is KGHSH and CDR2 LQKENI. The CDR3 runs to 12 residues. V dropped 2 bases and J dropped 6 bases, with 7 bases sitting between them. The DNA of the CDR3 is TGTGCCAGCTCACCATCGACAAATGGCTACACCTTC. This sequence encodes CASSPSTNGYTF.

The gene calls are TRBV6-1 and TRBJ1-1; no clear D gene. This CDR3 region has 16 residues. Germline CDR1 and CDR2: MNHNS and SASEGT. V was shortened by 2 bases and J by 0 bases, with 13 bases between the two germline ends. CDR3 protein: CASSELTRVLNTEAFF. CDR3 nucleotide sequence: TGTGCCAGCAGTGAACTGACAAGAGTATTGAACACTGAAGCTTTCTTT.

The rearrangement joins TRBV9 to TRBJ2-5, with 8 bases matching TRBD2. Trimming at V came to 4 bases and at J to 3 bases, leaving 11 bases not matched to a gene. There are 16 residues in the CDR3. Germline values: CDR1 SGDLS, CDR2 YYNGEE. The CDR3 bases are TGTGCCAGCAGCCGACCCCGGGGGGGCCCGAAAGAGACCCAGTACTTC. This translates into CASSRPRGGPKETQYF.

The chain employs TRBV4-3 and TRBJ2-3; a weak D match, TRBD2 (6 bases). Per germline, CDR1 LGHNA and CDR2 YSLEER. The length of the CDR3 is 16 residues. Trimming pared 0 bases from V and 2 bases from J, leaving 12 bases between. CDR3 DNA: TGCGCCAGCAGCCAAGAAGGGAGGACGTACACAGATACGCAGTATTTT. It translates to CASSQEGRTYTDTQYF.

This rearrangement joins TRBV27 to TRBJ1-1; D is unclear. Germline CDR1 MNHEY, CDR2 SMNVEV (reference sequence). The CDR3 spans 13 residues. Trimming cost V 6 bases and J 3 bases, with 11 bases left between them. The CDR3: CASSQSLYTEAFF. Written as DNA, the CDR3 is TGTGCCAGCAGCCAAAGCCTTTACACTGAAGCTTTCTTT.

The chain joins TRBV1 to TRBJ2-7; the D segment call TRBD1 is taken from the table without a DNA check. TRBV1 is marked as a pseudogene. The CDR3 covers 15 residues. Here the CDR3 reads CTSSQVTPTGSEQYF. CDR3 coding DNA: TGCACCAGCAGCCAAGTAACTCCTACAGGGAGCGAGCAGTACTTC.

The J gene is TRBJ2-7, the V gene TRBV7-6; 9 positions agree with TRBD1. CDR3 size: 15 residues. V shed 4 bases, J shed 0 bases, and the junction held 4 bases outside the gene matches. Germline CDR1 SGHVS, CDR2 FNYEAQ. The CDR3 protein is CASSSRQGVSYEQYF. Here the CDR3 DNA reads TGTGCCAGCAGCTCAAGACAGGGGGTCTCCTACGAGCAGTACTTC. The entire variable domain, with the rest obtained from reference TRBV7-6 and TRBJ2-7, is as follows: GAGVSQSPRYKVTKRGQDVALRCDPISGHVSLYWYRQALGQGPEFLTYFNYEAQQDKSGLPNDRFSAERPEGSISTLTIQRTEQRDSAMYRCASSSRQGVSYEQYFGPGTRLTVT.

The chain combines TRBV7-2 with TRBJ2-5; TRBD2 agrees at 9 bases. The germline gives CDR1 SGHTA, CDR2 FQGNSA. This CDR3 region has 19 residues. V trimming: 5 bases; J trimming: 5 bases; junction bases outside the gene matches: 21. CDR3 sequence (DNA): TGTGCCAGCAGCCAAGCGGTAGCGGGGGTTCCGTGGGGATCGGAGACCCAGTACTTC. This sequence encodes CASSQAVAGVPWGSETQYF. Filled out from reference TRBV7-2 and TRBJ2-5, the complete variable domain reads GAGVSQSPSNKVTEKGKDVELRCDPISGHTALYWYRQSLGQGLEFLIYFQGNSAPDKSGLPSDRFSAERTGGSVSTLTIQRTQQEDSAVYLCASSQAVAGVPWGSETQYFGPGTRLLVL.

This chain joins TRBV5-6 and TRBJ2-7; D is uncertain. Germline CDR1 SGHDT, CDR2 YYEEEE. The germline V and J ends were trimmed by 2 bases and 0 bases, with 12 bases remaining between them. This CDR3 region has 15 residues. CDR3 DNA sequence: TGTGCCAGCAGCTTAGGCGGAATGAGCTCCTACGAGCAGTACTTC. Its translation is CASSLGGMSSYEQYF.